Presented here are 18 T cell receptor beta chains from one specimen sequenced in a study of T-cell memory formation after mild COVID-19. TCRdb analysed the 5' RACE reads with MiXCR anew, one entry per CDR3 protein. The sample lists about 88,000 distinct CDR3 sequences, about 23% occurring once. Sequenced sample: PBMCs or a T cell subset sorted from them (not recorded which). These receptors were collected from a young man who had mild COVID-19 (a few samples of this study predate the infection). Cell type and time point are not known.

This chain links TRBV3-1 with TRBJ1-5, with 7 bases identical to TRBD1. The CDR3 has 13 amino acids. Germline assignment: CDR1 LGHDT and CDR2 YNNKEL (reference sequence). J lost 3 bases, V lost 8 bases, and 4 bases had no gene match. CDR3 nucleotide sequence: TGTGCCAGCCAGGGACAGCCCAATCAGCCCCAGCATTTT. As protein: CASQGQPNQPQHF.

This clonotype has more than one count but fewer than ten. The chain links TRBV11-2 to TRBJ2-4; the D gene is possibly TRBD2 (6 bases). The CDR3 has 17 amino acids. CDR1 SGHAT and CDR2 FQNNGV come from the germline V gene. The V end was cut by 4 bases, the J end by 0 bases, with 16 bases between. The CDR3 region is CASSSPWQGLAKNIQYF. The CDR3, as DNA: TGTGCCAGCAGCTCGCCTTGGCAGGGACTAGCCAAAAACATTCAGTACTTC. The whole variable domain, remainder taken from reference TRBV11-2 and TRBJ2-4, is EAGVAQSPRYKIIEKRQSVAFWCNPISGHATLYWYQQILGQGPKLLIQFQNNGVVDDSQLPKDRFSAERLKGVDSTLKIQPAKLEDSAVYLCASSSPWQGLAKNIQYFGAGTRLSVL.

This clonotype was found a few times. The chain carries TRBV7-9 and TRBJ2-3; D assignment may be TRBD1 or TRBD2 (6 bases each). V was pared by 4 bases and J by 6 bases, with 17 bases between. Germline CDR1 SEHNR, CDR2 FQNEAQ (reference sequence). The CDR3 is made up of 15 amino acids. The chain's CDR3 is CASSSSGGRTDTQYF. The CDR3 DNA reads TGTGCCAGCAGCTCGTCCGGGGGCCGAACTGATACGCAGTATTTT.

The chain couples TRBV11-2 to TRBJ2-1; 10 nucleotides agree with TRBD2. This CDR3 contains 15 residues. V dropped 1 base and J dropped 6; count of bases not matched to a gene: 3. Germline lookup yields CDR1 SGHAT and CDR2 FQNNGV. CDR3 sequence: CASSLAWTSGNEQFF. DNA for the CDR3: TGTGCCAGCAGCTTAGCGTGGACTAGCGGCAATGAGCAGTTCTTC.

This chain uses TRBV19 with TRBJ2-7; D not resolved. This CDR3 is 14 amino acids long. V lost 6 bases and J 4 bases, leaving 16 bases between the germline ends. Germline CDR1 reads LNHDA; CDR2 reads SQIVND (reference sequence). The CDR3 is CASSVAGVWYEQYF. Written as DNA, the CDR3 is TGTGCCAGTAGCGTGGCTGGGGTGTGGTACGAGCAGTACTTC.

V and J are TRBV7-3 and TRBJ2-7, with D maybe TRBD2 (6 bases). V lost 9 bases to trimming and J lost 4 bases, with 13 bases between them. Germline V gene sequence: CDR1 SGHTA, CDR2 FQGTGA. This CDR3 region has 12 residues. CDR3 in amino acids: CARLPGDYEQYF. In DNA, the CDR3 is TGTGCCAGATTACCGGGAGATTACGAGCAGTACTTC.

This clonotype was seen more than once but under ten times. The V and J genes are TRBV7-8 and TRBJ1-1; TRBD1 might be the D (5 bases). Germline V lookup: CDR1 SGHVS, CDR2 FQNEAQ. CDR3 length: 15 amino acids. The V end lost 2 bases, the J end lost 3 bases, and 13 bases lay between the germline ends. CDR3 loop: CASSLLPGLDTEAFF. The CDR3 DNA reads as TGTGCCAGCAGCTTACTTCCAGGGCTGGACACTGAAGCTTTCTTT.

This clonotype was seen more than once but under ten times. V is TRBV29-1 and J is TRBJ2-3, with TRBD1 identical over 9 bases. The germline gives CDR1 SQVTM, CDR2 ANQGSEA. With 7 bases clipped from V and 2 bases from J, the junction kept 25 bases outside the gene matches. The CDR3 extends over 20 amino acids. CDR3 nucleotide sequence: TGCAGCGCCGAGGGTCTTTATAACAGGGGGCTTTTTGGGGACACAGATACGCAGTATTTT. Encoded protein: CSAEGLYNRGLFGDTDTQYF.

This clonotype turned up a few times. This chain connects TRBV28 to TRBJ2-7; 7 bases are shared with TRBD2. Germline-derived CDR1 and CDR2 are MDHEN and SYDVKM. Trimming at V came to 5 bases and at J to 4 bases, leaving 11 bases not matched to a gene. CDR3 length equals 15 residues. For the CDR3, the DNA is TGTGCCAGCAGTGCGTCCGGACTAGTCAATTACGAGCAGTACGTC. Translated: CASSASGLVNYEQYV.

In this sample, this clonotype turned up a few times. The J gene is TRBJ2-1, the V gene TRBV7-9; D may be TRBD1 (6 bases). There are 15 residues in the CDR3. Germline CDR1 and CDR2: SEHNR and FQNEAQ (reference sequence). The V end lost 2 bases, the J end lost 7 bases, and 15 bases lay between the germline ends. The CDR3 DNA follows: TGTGCCAGCAGCTTACTCACCGGAAGGGGGAATGAGCAGTTCTTC. Its protein is CASSLLTGRGNEQFF.

The J gene is TRBJ2-5, the V gene TRBV3-1; D remains unclear. Germline assignment: CDR1 LGHDT and CDR2 YNNKEL (reference sequence). This CDR3 region has 13 residues. The ends were cut back, 1 base at V and 2 bases at J, with 5 bases in the middle. Here the CDR3 DNA reads TGTGCCAGCAGCCAAGCTGAACAAGAGACCCAGTACTTC. Residues: CASSQAEQETQYF.

The chain has TRBV7-6 and TRBJ2-1; 12 nucleotides align to TRBD2. V shed 0 bases and J 7 bases; nucleotides not matched to a gene: 10. Looked up from germline, CDR1 is SGHVS and CDR2 is FNYEAQ. CDR3 length: 18 residues. CDR3 sequence (DNA): TGTGCCAGCAGCTTAGCGCCCCAGACTAGCGGGGGCCAAAATGAGCAGTTCTTC. This encodes CASSLAPQTSGGQNEQFF. The full variable domain, its missing parts supplied by reference TRBV7-6 and TRBJ2-1, is GAGVSQSPRYKVTKRGQDVALRCDPISGHVSLYWYRQALGQGPEFLTYFNYEAQQDKSGLPNDRFSAERPEGSISTLTIQRTEQRDSAMYRCASSLAPQTSGGQNEQFFGPGTRLTVL.

CDR3 sequence: CASSLRAQGQGAFGNTIYF. The CDR3 bases are TGCGCCAGCAGCTTGAGGGCCCAAGGACAGGGGGCTTTTGGAAACACCATATATTTT. The rearrangement joins TRBV5-1 to TRBJ1-3; TRBD1 agrees at 11 bases. The CDR3 sequence is 19 residues long. Germline lookup yields CDR1 SGHRS and CDR2 YFSETQ. The trim removed 1 base at V and 3 bases at J, leaving 12 bases unmatched.

The chain combines TRBV5-1 with TRBJ2-7; D may be TRBD1 or TRBD2 (6 bases each). Germline CDR1 SGHRS, CDR2 YFSETQ. Trimming stripped 2 bases from V and 2 bases from J, with 8 bases between. This CDR3 is 13 amino acids long. Here the CDR3 reads CASSFRGPYEQYF. The CDR3 region has the DNA TGCGCCAGCAGCTTCCGGGGGCCCTACGAGCAGTACTTC.

The genes are TRBV4-1 and TRBJ2-7; 7 positions agree with TRBD1. V shed 3 bases and J 2 bases; nucleotides not matched to a gene: 13. CDR3 length equals 17 residues. CDR1 MGHRA and CDR2 YSYEKL come from the germline V gene. The CDR3 loop is CASSHRPSWDSTYEQYF. In DNA, the CDR3 is TGCGCCAGCAGCCACCGACCTAGTTGGGACAGCACCTACGAGCAGTACTTC.

The V call is TRBV7-9, the J call TRBJ1-1; D not certain. The CDR3 contains 14 residues. Germline CDR1 SEHNR, CDR2 FQNEAQ (reference sequence). V was trimmed by 1 base and J by 1 base, leaving 7 bases between them. This CDR3 is CASSLGFGNTEAFF. CDR3 DNA: TGTGCCAGCAGCTTAGGATTTGGGAACACTGAAGCTTTCTTT.

This clonotype has just a few counts. V and J are TRBV7-9 and TRBJ2-7; D is possibly TRBD1 or TRBD2 (5 bases each). The CDR3 totals 15 residues. Germline V lookup: CDR1 SEHNR, CDR2 FQNEAQ (reference sequence). V was cut by 5 bases and J by 2 bases, with 16 bases left in between. CDR3 DNA sequence: TGTGCCAGCAGCCCCAGCCCCCGGGGCCCCTACGAGCAGTACTTC. It codes for CASSPSPRGPYEQYF.

V and J are TRBV4-3 and TRBJ1-5, with unresolved D. Germline V gene sequence: CDR1 LGHNA, CDR2 YSLEER. V was pared by 0 bases and J by 3 bases, with 6 bases between. This CDR3 is built from 14 residues. The CDR3 loop is CASSQDRFNQPQHF. The CDR3 region has the DNA TGCGCCAGCAGCCAAGACAGGTTCAATCAGCCCCAGCATTTT.